The subject of this entry is one TCR beta chain. V was shortened by 2 bases and J by 0 bases, with 13 bases between the two germline ends. CDR1 MDHEN and CDR2 SYDVKM come from the germline V gene. This CDR3 has 16 residues. The data derive from a study of cytomegalovirus exposure and HLA in healthy donors. 60 Vbeta and 13 Jbeta primers were used in PCR. TCRdb's copy holds only in-frame clones and misses some; the assay was immunoSEQ multiplex PCR. The sample table sets out 100,000 to 150,000 clones. The gene calls are TRBV28 and TRBJ1-2; TRBD1 might be the D (5 bases). Sequencing was carried out using PBMCs. This sequence originates from a woman in her thirties or forties in good health and CMV-seronegative. The CDR3 loop is CASSLAAGFPNYGYTF. CDR3 bases: TGTGCCAGCAGTTTAGCTGCAGGGTTCCCTAACTATGGCTACACCTTC.